The rows below give T cell receptor beta chains drawn from one sample of a study of blood T cell repertoires in COVID-19. Measured with immunoSEQ multiplex PCR; TCRdb has only the in-frame clones, and not every one. The sample lists about 300,000 clones; roughly nine tenths were seen once. Input material: peripheral blood. The receptors were gathered from a man younger than 30 with active or convalescent COVID-19. The CDR3 runs from the conserved cysteine through the conserved F or W. Each record gives: D gene, clone size, J gene, V gene, CDR3 DNA, CDR3 protein. The D gene is left open where the match is weak. Size tells how often a clone was seen (once, few, many) or the class of an expanded clone, and some rows leave it out.

>.|.|TRBJ2-1|TRBV3-1/TRBV3-2
TGTGCCAGCAGCCCCCTGCGGGCCCAATCCTACAATGAGCAGTTCTTC
CASSPLRAQSYNEQFF
>.|once|TRBJ2-7|TRBV2
TGTGCCAGCAGTGCGGGGTTGTACGAGCAGTACTTC
CASSAGLYEQYF
>.|.|TRBJ1-2|TRBV28
TGTGCCAGCAAACTACAGGGACCCGGCTACACCTTC
CASKLQGPGYTF
>TRBD2|.|TRBJ2-7|TRBV5-6
TGTGCCAGCACAGCGGGAGTAGGACCGGTCTCCTACGAGCAGTACTTC
CASTAGVGPVSYEQYF
>.|.|TRBJ2-1|TRBV7-9
TGTGCCAGCAGCTTCCGCGGGGATAATGAGCAGTTCTTC
CASSFRGDNEQFF
>TRBD2|.|TRBJ2-1|TRBV18
TGTGCCAGCTCACCACAGGGACTAGCGGGGGGGAGCTCCTACAATGAGCAGTTCTTC
CASSPQGLAGGSSYNEQFF
>.|.|TRBJ2-3|TRBV19
TGTGCCAGTAGTATGATAAGAGTTTTCACAGATACGCAGTATTTT
CASSMIRVFTDTQYF
>.|.|TRBJ2-3|TRBV28
TGTGCCAGCAGACAGGGTTACGGAGATACGCAGTATTTT
CASRQGYGDTQYF
>TRBD1|.|TRBJ1-2|TRBV12-3/TRBV12-4
TGTGCCAGCAGTTTGGGGACAGGGGGTGGCTACACCTTC
CASSLGTGGGYTF
>.|.|TRBJ2-1|TRBV5-1
TGCGCCAGCAGCTTGGGCCTGGGGGGCAATGAGCAGTTCTTC
CASSLGLGGNEQFF
>TRBD1|.|TRBJ1-6|TRBV6-5
TGTGCCAGCACCGGGACAGGGGTCTCACCCCTCCACTTT
CASTGTGVSPLHF
>TRBD1|.|TRBJ2-1|TRBV19
TGTGCCAGTAGCCAGGGGGCGAGGAGAGGCTCCTACAATGAGCAGTTCTTC
CASSQGARRGSYNEQFF
>.|.|TRBJ2-7|TRBV7-9
TGTGCCAGCAGCAACCGGGACACTTTATACGAGCAGTACTTC
CASSNRDTLYEQYF
>.|.|TRBJ1-2|TRBV6-6
TGTGCCAGCAGTCCAGGAACTAACTATGGCTACACCTTC
CASSPGTNYGYTF
>TRBD1|.|TRBJ2-7|TRBV18
TGTGCCAGCTCACCAGAGACAGGGGAGTTCTACGAGCAGTACTTC
CASSPETGEFYEQYF
>.|.|TRBJ2-1|TRBV9
TGTGCCAGCAGCGCACGAGACAGGTTAGGTGCCCATGAGCAGTTCTTC
CASSARDRLGAHEQFF
>TRBD1|.|TRBJ1-6|TRBV7-9
TGTGCCAGCGCGTTAAAGGGGGCTGACAATTCACCCCTCCACTTT
CASALKGADNSPLHF
>.|once|TRBJ1-5|TRBV5-5
TGTGCCAGCAGCTTGGGATTCGCAGGTTTCAATCAGCCCCAGCATTTT
CASSLGFAGFNQPQHF
>TRBD1|.|TRBJ2-3|TRBV28
TGTGCCAGCAGTTCTGGACAGGGTAGGAGCCGCACAGATACGCAGTATTTT
CASSSGQGRSRTDTQYF
>TRBD1|.|TRBJ1-5|TRBV28
TGTGCCAGCGGATATCGGGGACAGGGGGCTTTCGGTCAGCCCCAGCATTTT
CASGYRGQGAFGQPQHF
>.|.|TRBJ2-1|TRBV12-2
TGTGCAAGTCGCTCGGGACTAGCGATCAACAATGAGCAGTTCTTC
CASRSGLAINNEQFF
>.|.|TRBJ1-3|TRBV7-8
TGTGCCAGCAGCCCTAGAAGAGCGAACTCTGGAAACACCATATATTTT
CASSPRRANSGNTIYF
>.|.|TRBJ1-5|TRBV27
TGTGCCAGCAGCACCGCCAGGGGCCCTTTCAATCAGCCCCAGCATTTT
CASSTARGPFNQPQHF
>TRBD1|.|TRBJ1-2|TRBV29-1
TGCAGCGTGGGACAGGGCCCGACCTATGGCTACACCTTC
CSVGQGPTYGYTF
>.|.|TRBJ1-5|TRBV6-5
TGTGCCAGCAGCAGAGTACGAGGAAGCAATCAGCCCCAGCATTTT
CASSRVRGSNQPQHF
>.|once|TRBJ2-1|TRBV28
TGTGCCAGCAGACCCAGACAGGGAGGATGGGATGAGCAGTTCTTC
CASRPRQGGWDEQFF
>TRBD1|.|TRBJ2-1|TRBV27
TGTGCCAGCAGTCGACAGGGGTACAATGAGCAGTTCTTC
CASSRQGYNEQFF
>TRBD1|.|TRBJ1-2|TRBV10-1
TGCGCCAGCAGATACGGGACAGTATATGGCTACACCTTC
CASRYGTVYGYTF
>TRBD1|.|TRBJ2-3|TRBV24-1
TGTGCCACCAGTGGGGAGGACAGGGATGTAGATACGCAGTATTTT
CATSGEDRDVDTQYF
>TRBD1|.|TRBJ1-2|TRBV9
TGTGCCAGCAGCCCAACCGGGACAGCCACTTACACCTTC
CASSPTGTATYTF
>TRBD1|.|TRBJ2-5|TRBV6-5
TGTGCCAGCAGGCAGACAGGGGGCCAAGAGACCCAGTACTTC
CASRQTGGQETQYF
>TRBD2|few|TRBJ2-7|TRBV28
TGTGCCAGCAGTCCCCGGACTAGCGGGGGTCCCCTCTCCTACGAGCAGTACTTC
CASSPRTSGGPLSYEQYF
>TRBD1|.|TRBJ1-5|TRBV19
TGTGCCAGTAGCATCCCTAGGGACAGGGCTGGCAATCAGCCCCAGCATTTT
CASSIPRDRAGNQPQHF
>TRBD1|.|TRBJ2-7|TRBV6-6
TGTGCCAGCAGTTACGACTGGGACAGGGCTCTCTACGAGCAGTACTTC
CASSYDWDRALYEQYF
>TRBD1|once|TRBJ2-1|TRBV5-1
TGCGCCAGCAGCTTACAGGGGGCTCGCGATGAGCAGTTCTTC
CASSLQGARDEQFF
>.|.|TRBJ2-2|TRBV21-1
TGTGCCAGCAGCAAATGGCTAGCGATTAACACCGGGGAGCTGTTTTTT
CASSKWLAINTGELFF
>.|.|TRBJ2-2|TRBV19
TGTGCCAGCGGATCCCCTGGGGGGACGGTCTCCGGGGAGCTGTTTTTT
CASGSPGGTVSGELFF
>.|.|TRBJ2-1|TRBV5-5
TGTGCCAGCAGCGGGAGCGGATTTGCTAATGAGCAGTTCTTC
CASSGSGFANEQFF
>TRBD1|few|TRBJ1-5|TRBV4-1
TGCGCCAGCAGCCAGGGCCAGGACAGGGGTTTTTATCAGCCCCAGCATTTT
CASSQGQDRGFYQPQHF
>.|.|TRBJ1-4|TRBV6-5
TGTGCCAGCAGACGAACTTTACGTGAAAAACTGTTTTTT
CASRRTLREKLFF
>.|.|TRBJ2-2|TRBV10-1
TGCGCCAGCCAAGCGGGCGGGGCGGCCGGGGAGCTGTTTTTT
CASQAGGAAGELFF
>.|.|TRBJ1-2|TRBV7-8
TGTGCCAGCAGCTTATCAGGGGACTATGGCTACACCTTC
CASSLSGDYGYTF
>.|.|TRBJ1-6|TRBV10-3
TGTGCCATCAGTGGTCGGCTAGCAGCACAATCACCCCTCCACTTT
CAISGRLAAQSPLHF
>TRBD2|.|TRBJ2-3|TRBV28
TGTGCCATCTCTAGTTGGGGGACTAGCGGGAGTTATACGCAGTATTTT
CAISSWGTSGSYTQYF
>TRBD1|.|TRBJ1-1|TRBV7-9
TGTGCCAGCAGGAACCCAGGGACAGCCACTGAAGCTTTCTTT
CASRNPGTATEAFF
>TRBD2|.|TRBJ2-7|TRBV28
TGTGCCAGCAGTTTCCCTTGGACTAGCATCTCCTACGAGCAGTACTTC
CASSFPWTSISYEQYF
>.|.|TRBJ2-2|TRBV7-7
TGTGCCAGCAGCTCACTACCCGCTTGGGACACCGGGGAGCTGTTTTTT
CASSSLPAWDTGELFF
>.|.|TRBJ1-5|TRBV12-2
TGTGCAAGTCGCTTCTCAGGGGTCCAGCCCCAGCATTTT
CASRFSGVQPQHF
>TRBD1|few|TRBJ2-7|TRBV6-5
TGTGCCAGCAGTCAACTGACAGGGGCCGACGAGCAGTACTTC
CASSQLTGADEQYF
>.|.|TRBJ2-7|TRBV9
TGTGCCAGCAGCGTAGAAACAGGACACTACGAGCAGTACTTC
CASSVETGHYEQYF
>.|.|TRBJ1-1|TRBV6-4
TGTGCCAACAAGGGGGACATGAGGACTGAAGCTTTCTTT
CANKGDMRTEAFF